This is a list of T cell receptor beta chains from one sample in a study of T cells in Graves' hyperthyroidism and ophthalmopathy. Using its own MiXCR run on the multiplex PCR reads, TCRdb lists one record per CDR3 protein. The repertoire holds 500,000 to 600,000 distinct CDR3 sequences, with 35% to 55% as singletons. The sequenced sample was peripheral blood or thyroid tissue (not recorded which). These receptor sequences come from an adult woman with Graves' disease, either hyperthyroidism or ophthalmopathy (not recorded which). Both conserved end residues are part of each CDR3. Each record gives: V gene, clone size, J gene, CDR3 protein. Clone sizes are given selectively: once, few, many, or a class where the clone is expanded.

v_gene: TRBV7-9; abundance: many; j_gene: TRBJ2-2; CDR3aa: CASSRYRDQRRNTGELFF
v_gene: TRBV4-1; abundance: many; j_gene: TRBJ2-5; CDR3aa: CASSLRTGGGPFGETQYF
v_gene: TRBV7-6; abundance: many; j_gene: TRBJ2-2; CDR3aa: CASSGLSLWREWNTGELFF
v_gene: TRBV27; abundance: many; j_gene: TRBJ1-2; CDR3aa: CASSHNRGSDGYTF
v_gene: TRBV18; abundance: .; j_gene: TRBJ1-6; CDR3aa: CASSPVADGYSPLHF
v_gene: TRBV14; abundance: .; j_gene: TRBJ1-1; CDR3aa: CASSQGTAKAFF
v_gene: TRBV7-2; abundance: many; j_gene: TRBJ2-7; CDR3aa: CASGGGNSYEQYF
v_gene: TRBV12-3/TRBV12-4; abundance: .; j_gene: TRBJ2-6; CDR3aa: CASSRQSSYVLTF
v_gene: TRBV7-2; abundance: .; j_gene: TRBJ1-5; CDR3aa: CASSLAPSSPQPQHF
v_gene: TRBV6-5; abundance: many; j_gene: TRBJ1-1; CDR3aa: CASSRGEDTEAFF
v_gene: TRBV7-2; abundance: .; j_gene: TRBJ1-1; CDR3aa: CASSPFSQGARTEAFF
v_gene: TRBV6-5; abundance: many; j_gene: TRBJ1-6; CDR3aa: CASSPGTPWDNSPLHF
v_gene: TRBV15; abundance: .; j_gene: TRBJ1-5; CDR3aa: CATSRTGSDQPQHF
v_gene: TRBV10-1; abundance: few; j_gene: TRBJ2-5; CDR3aa: CASSDLRGLAVETQYF
v_gene: TRBV29-1; abundance: few; j_gene: TRBJ1-5; CDR3aa: CSFGEGEVGNQPQHF
v_gene: TRBV29-1; abundance: .; j_gene: TRBJ1-2; CDR3aa: CSVRGDGYTF
v_gene: TRBV29-1; abundance: few; j_gene: TRBJ1-2; CDR3aa: CSVTGSLDGYTF
v_gene: TRBV15; abundance: .; j_gene: TRBJ1-4; CDR3aa: CATSRDVRSRNEKLFF
v_gene: TRBV5-1; abundance: once; j_gene: TRBJ2-7; CDR3aa: CASSLRRQVDEQYF
v_gene: TRBV2; abundance: .; j_gene: TRBJ1-5; CDR3aa: CASSGMGAINQPQHF
v_gene: TRBV7-8; abundance: .; j_gene: TRBJ1-1; CDR3aa: CASSGTLDTEAFF
v_gene: TRBV7-9; abundance: many; j_gene: TRBJ1-4; CDR3aa: CASSIGRWQSNEKLFF
v_gene: TRBV2; abundance: .; j_gene: TRBJ2-3; CDR3aa: CASNSGLAGPQYF
v_gene: TRBV14; abundance: .; j_gene: TRBJ1-2; CDR3aa: CASSQDWPGGGYTF
v_gene: TRBV10-3; abundance: many; j_gene: TRBJ2-7; CDR3aa: CAIKVRDSPYEQYF
v_gene: TRBV7-8; abundance: few; j_gene: TRBJ2-5; CDR3aa: CASSLPGVTQYF
v_gene: TRBV29-1; abundance: many; j_gene: TRBJ1-2; CDR3aa: CSVLTGGGYGYTF
v_gene: TRBV10-3; abundance: .; j_gene: TRBJ1-5; CDR3aa: CAISPGLAGAETQHF
v_gene: TRBV5-8; abundance: many; j_gene: TRBJ2-5; CDR3aa: CASSLVGTGADQETQYF
v_gene: TRBV15; abundance: .; j_gene: TRBJ1-1; CDR3aa: CATISEGNGGTEAFF
v_gene: TRBV2; abundance: .; j_gene: TRBJ1-1; CDR3aa: CAAQGDTEAFF
v_gene: TRBV7-8; abundance: .; j_gene: TRBJ1-1; CDR3aa: CASSQRDGEAFF
v_gene: TRBV2; abundance: many; j_gene: TRBJ2-5; CDR3aa: CASREETQYF
v_gene: TRBV5-1; abundance: .; j_gene: TRBJ2-6; CDR3aa: CASRPGTF
v_gene: TRBV6-1; abundance: .; j_gene: TRBJ1-2; CDR3aa: CASSDRTGVGYTF
v_gene: TRBV7-9; abundance: many; j_gene: TRBJ1-4; CDR3aa: CASSLGADNRVEKLFF
v_gene: TRBV7-2; abundance: .; j_gene: TRBJ2-7; CDR3aa: CASGGIKGSYEQYF
v_gene: TRBV20-1; abundance: many; j_gene: TRBJ2-5; CDR3aa: CSARLAEGAQYF
v_gene: TRBV7-2; abundance: .; j_gene: TRBJ2-7; CDR3aa: CASQRTSGGYEQYF
v_gene: TRBV27; abundance: many; j_gene: TRBJ1-5; CDR3aa: CASSPTRYQPQHF
v_gene: TRBV9; abundance: .; j_gene: TRBJ1-6; CDR3aa: CASSVEGTGSPLHF
v_gene: TRBV28; abundance: many; j_gene: TRBJ1-5; CDR3aa: CASSANQPQHF
v_gene: TRBV7-9; abundance: .; j_gene: TRBJ2-5; CDR3aa: CASSSWTGTLQETQYF
v_gene: TRBV10-3; abundance: many; j_gene: TRBJ1-1; CDR3aa: CAIGAAGQETFF
v_gene: TRBV27; abundance: many; j_gene: TRBJ1-6; CDR3aa: CATRLLTDNHNSPLHF
v_gene: TRBV11-2; abundance: many; j_gene: TRBJ1-3; CDR3aa: CASSRGTSSGNTIYF
v_gene: TRBV5-1; abundance: many; j_gene: TRBJ2-7; CDR3aa: CASSLVSLVGLAGRYEQYF
v_gene: TRBV9; abundance: many; j_gene: TRBJ1-4; CDR3aa: CASSVDGREGGRLFF
v_gene: TRBV15; abundance: .; j_gene: TRBJ2-5; CDR3aa: CATSGPGLPPETQYF
v_gene: TRBV10-2; abundance: .; j_gene: TRBJ2-7; CDR3aa: CASSESGGSGEQYF
v_gene: TRBV28; abundance: .; j_gene: TRBJ1-1; CDR3aa: CASSYEGRGLMNTEAFF
v_gene: TRBV3-1; abundance: .; j_gene: TRBJ2-7; CDR3aa: CASSERRLADPWAQYF
v_gene: TRBV19; abundance: .; j_gene: TRBJ2-7; CDR3aa: CASSTAGTGAYEQYF
v_gene: TRBV3-1; abundance: .; j_gene: TRBJ1-4; CDR3aa: CASKPAGRGWANEKLFF